This T cell receptor beta chain was sequenced during a study of neoadjuvant anti-PD-1 for oral cavity cancer. As for the study in general: Non-progressing patients received a fourth nivolumab dose near day 43, then surgery on days 50-56.

These newly diagnosed stage II-IVA oral cavity squamous cell carcinoma patients had no prior systemic or radiation treatment. Blood cells were analyzed directly, without culture or expansion. The data were produced by immunoSEQ multiplex PCR, yet TCRdb's version contains in-frame clones alone and is incomplete. The sample carries fewer than 90,000 clones, 84% recorded once. In its sample, this clone was seen once. CDR1 is SGHRS and CDR2 is YFSETQ in the germline V gene. The J segment lost 3 bases and the V segment lost 0 bases, leaving 10 bases of the junction unmatched. The CDR3 length is 18 residues.

The source material was PBMCs, sampled before nivolumab (anti-PD-1) treatment. This chain connects TRBV5-1 to TRBJ2-1, with TRBD2 identical over 9 bases. This TCR derives from a person between 40 and 80 years old with oral cavity squamous cell carcinoma. CDR3 nucleotide sequence: TGCGCCAGCAGCTTGGACCATAGCGGGAGTTACAACTACAATGAGCAGTTCTTC. It translates to CASSLDHSGSYNYNEQFF. Filled out from reference TRBV5-1 and TRBJ2-1, the complete variable domain reads KAGVTQTPRYLIKTRGQQVTLSCSPISGHRSVSWYQQTPGQGLQFLFEYFSETQRNKGNFPGRFSGRQFSNSRSEMNVSTLELGDSALYLCASSLDHSGSYNYNEQFFGPGTRLTVL.